One and the same sample provided the 23 T cell receptor beta chains below, sequenced in a study of a mutant IDH1 vaccine in newly diagnosed glioma. The time point here: week 47, end of study. Vaccination used 300 ug of mutant IDH1 20-mer peptide per dose, with topical imiquimod. Sequencing used immunoSEQ multiplex PCR; TCRdb keeps in-frame clones, though not all of them. The table lists about 40,000 clones, around 82% of them singletons. These receptors are not linked to any known antigen. This sample comprised PBMCs, obtained from a glioma patient whose treatment included an IDH1 peptide vaccine. These receptors were taken from a man aged 18 to 30 with glioma. Some clones in this sample may be carry-over from other donors' samples.

The V and J genes are TRBV28 and TRBJ1-2; D possibly corresponds to TRBD1 (5 bases). The CDR3 is 12 residues long. Germline V gene lookup returns CDR1 MDHEN and CDR2 SYDVKM. With 2 bases removed from V and 6 bases from J, the gap between germline ends came to 7 bases. The CDR3: CASSLRGDGYTF. DNA for the CDR3: TGTGCCAGCAGTTTACGAGGGGATGGCTACACCTTC.

This chain uses TRBV10-3 with TRBJ1-3; no clear D. The V end lost 4 bases, the J end lost 3 bases, and 13 bases lay between the germline ends. CDR1 and CDR2 (germline): ENHRY, SYGVKD. The CDR3 contains 15 residues. The CDR3 DNA follows: TGTGCCATCAGTGTAAACCCCTTAGGTGGAAACACCATATATTTT. This translates into CAISVNPLGGNTIYF.

This rearrangement joins TRBV6-1 to TRBJ2-3, with D perhaps TRBD1 or TRBD2 (5 bases each). Between the trimmed V and J ends, which lost 6 bases and 5 bases, there was a span of 9 bases. The CDR3 length is 12 residues. Germline V gene sequence: CDR1 MNHNS, CDR2 SASEGT. The CDR3 spells CASRSGGDTQYF. CDR3 DNA: TGTGCCAGCAGGAGTGGGGGAGATACGCAGTATTTT.

In DNA, the CDR3 is TGCGCCAGCAGCCAGCGCCCCGGGGGGAACACTGAAGCTTTCTTT. Its translation is CASSQRPGGNTEAFF. The V call is TRBV4-3, the J call TRBJ1-1; a weak D match, TRBD1 (5 bases). Trimming shortened V by 3 bases and J by 1 base, and 12 bases separated the two germline ends. The germline V gene encodes CDR1 LGHNA and CDR2 YSLEER. CDR3 size: 15 residues.

The rearrangement uses TRBV29-1 and TRBJ2-7, with D perhaps TRBD2 (6 bases). Trimming left V 1 base short and J 4 bases short, with 14 bases between. CDR3 length: 14 residues. CDR1 is SQVTM, CDR2 ANQGSEA, per germline. CDR3 DNA: TGCAGCGTTGAAGGGCGCCTTGGAGGGTACGAGCAGTACTTC. Translating it yields CSVEGRLGGYEQYF.

The rearrangement links TRBV7-9 to TRBJ2-7; 9 nucleotides line up with TRBD1. The CDR3 loop spans 16 amino acids. CDR1 and CDR2 (germline): SEHNR, FQNEAQ (reference sequence). The V and J ends lost 2 bases and 5 bases, in that order; junction bases with no gene match: 10. CDR3 amino acids: CASSLRRGTGRDEQYF. The CDR3 region has the DNA TGTGCCAGCAGCTTAAGACGTGGGACAGGGAGGGACGAGCAGTACTTC.

This chain uses TRBV11-1 with TRBJ1-1; TRBD1 aligns across 7 bases. The germline CDR1 and CDR2 sequences are SGHAT and FQDESV (reference sequence). This CDR3 has 13 amino acids. The junction had 4 bases not matched to a gene; V was cut back by 3 bases and J by 6 bases. The DNA for the CDR3 is TGTGCCAGCAGCTTTACAGGGGCCCCTGAAGCTTTCTTT. Its protein is CASSFTGAPEAFF.

The genes are TRBV7-8 and TRBJ2-5; the D is unclear. From germline, CDR1 is SGHVS and CDR2 FQNEAQ. Trimming pared 3 bases from V and 9 bases from J, leaving 17 bases between. The CDR3 runs to 14 residues. The CDR3 bases are TGTGCCAGCAGCTTGGGTAACCGATTTGGGTCCCAGTACTTC. Translated: CASSLGNRFGSQYF.

The chain employs TRBV7-2 and TRBJ1-6; D unresolved. Trimming left V 6 bases short and J 10 bases short, with 19 bases between. Germline values: CDR1 SGHTA, CDR2 FQGNSA. This CDR3 has 15 amino acids. The CDR3 DNA reads as TGTGCCAGCAGACCAGAGGGAGCCCCGGGGTCACCCCTCCACTTT. Translated, it gives CASRPEGAPGSPLHF.

There are a few counts of this clone. The genes are TRBV7-9 and TRBJ1-5, with D uncertain. The ends were cut back, 5 bases at V and 5 bases at J, with 10 bases in the middle. Germline V gene data show CDR1 as SEHNR and CDR2 as FQNEAQ (reference sequence). This CDR3 comprises 13 residues. In DNA form, the CDR3 reads TGTGCCAGCAGCCCCGGAGCGGATCAGCCCCAGCATTTT. Encoded protein: CASSPGADQPQHF. Variable domain in full (rest from reference TRBV7-9 and TRBJ1-5): DTGVSQNPRHKITKRGQNVTFRCDPISEHNRLYWYRQTLGQGPEFLTYFQNEAQLEKSRLLSDRFSAERPKGSFSTLEIQRTEQGDSAMYLCASSPGADQPQHFGDGTRLSIL.

V usage is TRBV21-1 and J usage is TRBJ2-3; the DNA was not compared with TRBD1, the D call given in the table. TRBV21-1 is noted as a pseudogene. The CDR3 has 14 residues. CDR3 sequence (DNA): TGTGCCAGGAACAGGGAAGGTTCCACAGATACGCAGTATTTT. Protein product: CARNREGSTDTQYF.

The rearrangement joins TRBV6-1 to TRBJ1-5; D remains unclear. Per the germline V gene, CDR1 is MNHNS and CDR2 is SASEGT. Trimming removed 2 bases from V and 2 bases from J, with 4 bases in between. There are 13 residues in the CDR3. The CDR3, as DNA: TGTGCCAGCAGTGAATCACGCAATCAGCCCCAGCATTTT. Amino acid sequence: CASSESRNQPQHF.

J is TRBJ2-5 and V is TRBV30; D ambiguous. The CDR3 has 14 amino acids. V was trimmed by 3 bases and J by 11 bases, leaving 22 bases between them. The germline gives CDR1 GTSNPN, CDR2 SVGIG (reference sequence). The CDR3, as DNA: TGTGCCTGGAGCGGAAGAAAGCTACGACGTGAGCAGTACTTC. This sequence encodes CAWSGRKLRREQYF.

The table lists this clone with a count of one. Here the CDR3 reads CASSFGGNPYEQYF. The CDR3 coding sequence is TGTGCCAGCAGCTTTGGTGGAAACCCCTACGAGCAGTACTTC. The chain links TRBV7-2 to TRBJ2-7; D call uncertain. Trimming shortened V by 3 bases and J by 2 bases, and 11 bases separated the two germline ends. This CDR3 region has 14 residues. Per the germline V gene, CDR1 is SGHTA and CDR2 is FQGNSA.

This chain uses TRBV19 with TRBJ1-5; weak D call: TRBD1 (5 bases). The V and J ends lost 4 bases and 4 bases respectively, with 14 bases between them. The CDR3 extends over 15 amino acids. Germline V lookup: CDR1 LNHDA, CDR2 SQIVND (reference sequence). The CDR3 bases are TGTGCCAGTAGTAGCAGGGATACTTATAATCAGCCCCAGCATTTT. Amino acid sequence: CASSSRDTYNQPQHF.

V and J are TRBV5-5 and TRBJ1-1; D ambiguous. V was clipped by 4 bases and J by 10 bases, with 8 bases between them. The CDR3 is 10 amino acids. Per germline, CDR1 SGHKS and CDR2 YYEKEE (reference sequence). The CDR3 reads CASSPDRAFF. CDR3 bases: TGTGCCAGCAGCCCGGACCGAGCTTTCTTT.

The chain links TRBV28 to TRBJ2-7; D unclear. Trimming pared 5 bases from V and 1 base from J, leaving 12 bases between. Germline V gives CDR1 MDHEN, CDR2 SYDVKM. The CDR3 has 14 residues. The CDR3 region is CASSPPLKSYEQYF. For the CDR3, the DNA is TGTGCCAGCAGTCCCCCATTGAAATCCTACGAGCAGTACTTC. Full variable domain (missing parts from reference TRBV28 and TRBJ2-7): DVKVTQSSRYLVKRTGEKVFLECVQDMDHENMFWYRQDPGLGLRLIYFSYDVKMKEKGDIPEGYSVSREKKERFSLILESASTNQTSMYLCASSPPLKSYEQYFGPGTRLTVT.

The V and J genes are TRBV15 and TRBJ2-5; 7 bases align to TRBD1. Trimming removed 0 bases from V and 4 bases from J; junction bases left unmatched: 5. The CDR3 totals 15 residues. CDR1 and CDR2 (germline): LNHNV, YYDKDF (reference sequence). The CDR3 loop is CATSRDRSGGETQYF. The CDR3 DNA reads TGTGCCACCAGCAGAGATCGATCAGGGGGAGAGACCCAGTACTTC.

V gene TRBV5-6 combines with J gene TRBJ2-5; D is tentatively TRBD1 or TRBD2 (7 bases each). Trimming shortened V by 1 base and J by 1 base, and 20 bases separated the two germline ends. The CDR3 covers 18 residues. Germline V CDR1 and CDR2: SGHDT, YYEEEE. The chain's CDR3 is CASSLLYRGLNSQETQYF. DNA for the CDR3: TGTGCCAGCAGCTTGCTCTACAGGGGACTAAATTCCCAAGAGACCCAGTACTTC.

CDR3 coding DNA: TGTGCCAGCAGCCCCCAGGGAACCTCCACCAATCAGCCCCAGCATTTT. Translation: CASSPQGTSTNQPQHF. This rearrangement joins TRBV7-6 to TRBJ1-5; a weak D match, TRBD1 (5 bases). V shed 5 bases and J shed 3 bases, with 17 bases lying between them. Germline CDR1 SGHVS, CDR2 FNYEAQ. The CDR3 totals 16 residues.

The rearrangement joins TRBV7-9 to TRBJ2-6; the D is unclear. The CDR3 length is 15 residues. Trimming cost V 5 bases and J 2 bases, with 10 bases left between them. From germline, CDR1 is SEHNR and CDR2 FQNEAQ (reference sequence). This chain's CDR3 is CASSLPGTGANVLTF. The CDR3 DNA sequence: TGTGCCAGCAGCCTCCCTGGGACTGGGGCCAACGTCCTGACTTTC.

The chain combines TRBV27 with TRBJ2-4; TRBD2 aligns across 8 bases. The CDR3 runs 15 residues. After removal of 4 bases from V and 4 bases from J, the junction contained 6 bases not matched to a gene. Germline CDR1 reads MNHEY; CDR2 reads SMNVEV (reference sequence). The CDR3 sequence: CASSSGSGSKNIQYF. CDR3 sequence (DNA): TGTGCCAGCAGTTCTGGAAGCGGGAGTAAAAACATTCAGTACTTC.

The rearrangement links TRBV6-5 to TRBJ2-7, with D possibly being TRBD2 (6 bases). Germline values: CDR1 MNHEY, CDR2 SVGAGI. The CDR3 is 15 residues long. V lost 0 bases and J 3 bases, leaving 12 bases between the germline ends. The CDR3: CASSYSTSGLYEQYF. CDR3 in DNA: TGTGCCAGCAGTTACTCGACCAGCGGGCTCTACGAGCAGTACTTC.